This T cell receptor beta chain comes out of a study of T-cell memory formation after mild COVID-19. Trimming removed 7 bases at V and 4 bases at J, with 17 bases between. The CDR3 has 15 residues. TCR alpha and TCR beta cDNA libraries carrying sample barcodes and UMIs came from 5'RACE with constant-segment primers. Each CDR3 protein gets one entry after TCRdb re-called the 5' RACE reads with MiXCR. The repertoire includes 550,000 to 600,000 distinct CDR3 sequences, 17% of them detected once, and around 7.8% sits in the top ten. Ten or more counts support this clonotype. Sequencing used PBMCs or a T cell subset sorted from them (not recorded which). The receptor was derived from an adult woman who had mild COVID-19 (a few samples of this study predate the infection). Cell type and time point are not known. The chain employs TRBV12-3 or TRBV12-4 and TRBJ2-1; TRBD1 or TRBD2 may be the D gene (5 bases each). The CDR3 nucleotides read TGTGCCAGCACTGCGAACGGGACCCTATACAATGAGCAGTTCTTC. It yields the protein CASTANGTLYNEQFF.